This T cell receptor beta chain was profiled in a study of shared clonotypes between healthy human individuals. The CDR3 runs to 16 residues. The V gene end was trimmed by 5 bases and the J gene end by 10 bases; junction bases not matched to a gene: 9. Per the germline V gene, CDR1 is SEHNR and CDR2 is FQNEAQ (reference sequence). Here immunoSEQ multiplex PCR was the method, and the copy in TCRdb shows in-frame clones only, minus some. The sample has about 960,000 clones; more than 75% are singletons. The chain couples TRBV7-9 to TRBJ2-1; 15 nucleotides agree with TRBD2. Sequenced input: memory CD4+ T cells sorted from blood. As to subset: CD45RA-negative fraction. The receptor was isolated from a man between 18 and 35 years old in good health. CDR3 sequence reads: CASSLGLAGGPREQFF. CDR3 bases: TGTGCCAGCAGCCTCGGACTAGCGGGAGGGCCACGGGAGCAGTTCTTC.